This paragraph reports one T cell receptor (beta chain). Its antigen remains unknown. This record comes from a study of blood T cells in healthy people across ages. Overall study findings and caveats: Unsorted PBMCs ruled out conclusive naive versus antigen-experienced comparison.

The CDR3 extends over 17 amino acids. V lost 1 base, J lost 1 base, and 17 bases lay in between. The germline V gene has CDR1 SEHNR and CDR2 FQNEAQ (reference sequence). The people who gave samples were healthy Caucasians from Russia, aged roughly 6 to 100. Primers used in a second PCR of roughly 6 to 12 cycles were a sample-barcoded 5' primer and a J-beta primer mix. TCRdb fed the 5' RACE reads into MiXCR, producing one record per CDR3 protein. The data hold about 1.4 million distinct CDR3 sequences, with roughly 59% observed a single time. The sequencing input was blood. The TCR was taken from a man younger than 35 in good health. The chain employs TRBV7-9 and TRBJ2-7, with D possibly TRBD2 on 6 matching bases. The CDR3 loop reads CASSLGSGQILSYEQYF. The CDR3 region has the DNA TGTGCCAGCAGCTTAGGTAGCGGACAAATACTTTCCTACGAGCAGTACTTC.